One sample yielded the 6 T cell receptor beta chains listed below, sequenced in a study of blood T cells in healthy people across ages. Using a J-beta primer mix together with a sample-barcoded 5' primer, a second PCR was run for about 6 to 11 cycles. TCRdb itself ran the 5' RACE reads through MiXCR, one entry per CDR3 protein. The sample lists about 1.1 million distinct CDR3 sequences, around two fifths occurring once. Sequenced sample: blood. These TCRs come from a man between 18 and 29 years old in good health.

V gene TRBV6-1 combines with J gene TRBJ2-5, with D maybe TRBD1 (6 bases). This CDR3 is built from 17 residues. V dropped 2 bases and J dropped 11 bases, with 27 bases sitting between them. Germline V gene data show CDR1 as MNHNS and CDR2 as SASEGT. The CDR3 bases are TGTGCCAGCAGTGAATATGGGGTGGGGGCTATGATCAATGAGCAGTACTTC. The encoded protein is CASSEYGVGAMINEQYF.

The genes are TRBV11-1 and TRBJ1-2; a possible D gene is TRBD1 (5 bases). Per germline, CDR1 SGHAT and CDR2 FQDESV (reference sequence). The CDR3 has 16 amino acids. V lost 5 bases, J lost 5 bases, and 21 bases lay in between. CDR3: CASSLNRDARTYGYTF. Written as DNA, the CDR3 is TGTGCCAGCAGCCTAAACCGGGACGCAAGGACGTATGGCTACACCTTC. The full variable domain, completed using reference TRBV11-1 and TRBJ1-2, is EAEVAQSPRYKITEKSQAVAFWCDPISGHATLYWYRQILGQGPELLVQFQDESVVDDSQLPKDRFSAERLKGVDSTLKIQPAELGDSAMYLCASSLNRDARTYGYTFGSGTRLTVV.

Of note for this clonotype: A much larger clonotype is one base distant, so this may be a read error. The V and J genes are TRBV5-1 and TRBJ2-5; D is uncertain. With 7 bases removed from V and 11 bases from J, the gap between germline ends came to 24 bases. The CDR3 spans 14 residues. The germline CDR1 and CDR2 sequences are SGHRS and YFSETQ. This chain's CDR3 is CASRVQSSYNEQYF. In DNA, the CDR3 is TGCGCCAGCCGCGTCCAGAGTTCCTACAATGAGCAGTACTTC.

The chain combines TRBV2 with TRBJ2-7, with 7 bases identical to TRBD1. The germline gives CDR1 SNHLY, CDR2 FYNNEI. V dropped 4 bases and J dropped 7; count of bases not matched to a gene: 13. The CDR3 is 15 residues long. CDR3 sequence reads: CASSAQGVPYNEQYF. CDR3 DNA sequence: TGTGCCAGCAGTGCCCAGGGGGTTCCCTACAATGAGCAGTACTTC.

This clonotype has just a few counts. The chain carries TRBV6-1 and TRBJ2-1; 8 positions match TRBD2. The CDR3 contains 15 residues. Unmatched junction bases numbered 4, after V lost 2 bases and J lost 4 bases. CDR1 is MNHNS and CDR2 is SASEGT in the germline V gene. CDR3 protein: CASSERSGGYNEQFF. CDR3 nucleotide sequence: TGTGCCAGCAGTGAAAGGAGCGGGGGATACAATGAGCAGTTCTTC.

In this sample, this clonotype turned up a few times. This chain joins TRBV28 and TRBJ2-3, with 10 bases that match TRBD2. The length of the CDR3 is 14 residues. Germline V gene sequence: CDR1 MDHEN, CDR2 SYDVKM. V dropped 7 bases and J dropped 4; count of bases not matched to a gene: 5. The DNA for the CDR3 is TGTGCCAGCAATCTGGGACTAGCGCCAGATACGCAGTATTTT. Its protein product is CASNLGLAPDTQYF.